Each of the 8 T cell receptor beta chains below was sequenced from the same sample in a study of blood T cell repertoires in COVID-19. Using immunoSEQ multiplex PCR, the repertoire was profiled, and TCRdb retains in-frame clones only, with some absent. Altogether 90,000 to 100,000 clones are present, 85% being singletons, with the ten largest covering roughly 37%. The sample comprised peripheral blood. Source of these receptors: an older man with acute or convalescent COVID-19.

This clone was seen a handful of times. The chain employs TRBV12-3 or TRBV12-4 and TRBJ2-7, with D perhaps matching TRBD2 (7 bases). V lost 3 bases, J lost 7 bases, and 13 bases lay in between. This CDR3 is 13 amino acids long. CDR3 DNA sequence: TGTGCCAGCAGTTTTAGGGGGAGGGAAGAGCAGTACTTC. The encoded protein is CASSFRGREEQYF.

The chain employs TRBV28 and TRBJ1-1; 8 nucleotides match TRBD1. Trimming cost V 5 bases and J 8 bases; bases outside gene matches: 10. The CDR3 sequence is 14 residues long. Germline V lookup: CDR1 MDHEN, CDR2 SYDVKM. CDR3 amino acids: CASSPPGTGSEAFF. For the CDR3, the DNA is TGTGCCAGCAGTCCCCCCGGGACAGGTTCCGAAGCTTTCTTT.

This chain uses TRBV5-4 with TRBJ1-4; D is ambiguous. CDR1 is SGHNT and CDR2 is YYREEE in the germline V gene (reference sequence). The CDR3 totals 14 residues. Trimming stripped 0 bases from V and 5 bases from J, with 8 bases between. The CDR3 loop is CASSLGLVNEKLFF. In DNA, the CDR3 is TGTGCCAGCAGCTTGGGACTGGTAAATGAAAAACTGTTTTTT.

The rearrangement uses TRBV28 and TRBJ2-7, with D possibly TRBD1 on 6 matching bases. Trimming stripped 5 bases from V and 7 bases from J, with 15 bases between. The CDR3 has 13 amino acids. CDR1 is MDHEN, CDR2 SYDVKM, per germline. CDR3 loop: CASSTQGLREQYF. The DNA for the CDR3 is TGTGCCAGCAGTACACAGGGTCTACGGGAGCAGTACTTC. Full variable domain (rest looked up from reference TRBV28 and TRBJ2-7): DVKVTQSSRYLVKRTGEKVFLECVQDMDHENMFWYRQDPGLGLRLIYFSYDVKMKEKGDIPEGYSVSREKKERFSLILESASTNQTSMYLCASSTQGLREQYFGPGTRLTVT.

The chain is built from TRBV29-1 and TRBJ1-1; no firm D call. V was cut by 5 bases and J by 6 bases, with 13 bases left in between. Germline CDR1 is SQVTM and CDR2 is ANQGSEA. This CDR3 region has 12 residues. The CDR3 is CSVSVAGAEAFF. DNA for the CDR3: TGCAGCGTTTCCGTAGCCGGCGCTGAAGCTTTCTTT. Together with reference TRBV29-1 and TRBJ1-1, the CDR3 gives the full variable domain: SAVISQKPSRDICQRGTSLTIQCQVDSQVTMMFWYRQQPGQSLTLIATANQGSEATYESGFVIDKFPISRPNLTFSTLTVSNMSPEDSSIYLCSVSVAGAEAFFGQGTRLTVV.

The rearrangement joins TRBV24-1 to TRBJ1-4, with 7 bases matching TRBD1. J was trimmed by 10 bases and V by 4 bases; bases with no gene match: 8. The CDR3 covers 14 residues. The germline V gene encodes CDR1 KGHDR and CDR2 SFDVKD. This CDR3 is CATSDSMTGSKLFF. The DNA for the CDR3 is TGTGCCACCAGTGACTCAATGACAGGGTCAAAACTGTTTTTT.

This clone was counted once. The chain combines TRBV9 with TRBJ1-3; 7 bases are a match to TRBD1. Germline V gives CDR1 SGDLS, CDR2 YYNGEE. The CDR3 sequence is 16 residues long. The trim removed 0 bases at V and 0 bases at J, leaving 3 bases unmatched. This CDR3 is CASSVVPGGSGNTIYF. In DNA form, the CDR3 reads TGTGCCAGCAGCGTAGTCCCAGGGGGCTCTGGAAACACCATATATTTT. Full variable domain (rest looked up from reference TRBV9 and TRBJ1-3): DSGVTQTPKHLITATGQRVTLRCSPRSGDLSVYWYQQSLDQGLQFLIQYYNGEERAKGNILERFSAQQFPDLHSELNLSSLELGDSALYFCASSVVPGGSGNTIYFGEGSWLTVV.

This chain's CDR3 is CASSRTDGYTF. As DNA, the CDR3 is TGTGCCAGCAGTCGGACAGATGGCTACACCTTC. The rearrangement links TRBV6-2 or TRBV6-3 to TRBJ1-2; perhaps TRBD1 as D (6 bases). V lost 5 bases and J 6 bases, leaving 7 bases between the germline ends. The germline V gene encodes CDR1 MNHEY and CDR2 SVGEGT. This CDR3 is 11 amino acids long.